The table lists the clone carrying this TCR beta chain with a count of one. The data are from a study of blood T cell repertoires in COVID-19. On the study more broadly: COVID-19 samples from acute and convalescent phases originated in the United States, Italy and Spain.

Authors' analysis steps: Amplification of reference gene primers was used by the study to estimate nucleated cell counts. Assay: immunoSEQ multiplex PCR; the TCRdb copy retains only in-frame clones and omits some. From that table come the V and J calls and clone size; the DNA was used to work out D and trimming. The sample records roughly 390,000 clones, about 90% being singletons. This CDR3 comprises 14 residues. Germline V gene data show CDR1 as SGHTA and CDR2 as FQGNSA. The V and J ends lost 3 bases and 2 bases respectively, with 8 bases between them. The sample taken for sequencing was peripheral blood. The chain employs TRBV7-2 and TRBJ1-3, with a tentative D call TRBD1 (5 bases). This TCR was recovered from a woman in her 30s with COVID-19, enrolled during active disease. The CDR3 nucleotides read TGTGCCAGCAGCTTCCCAGGGCCTGGAAACACCATATATTTT. Translated, it gives CASSFPGPGNTIYF.